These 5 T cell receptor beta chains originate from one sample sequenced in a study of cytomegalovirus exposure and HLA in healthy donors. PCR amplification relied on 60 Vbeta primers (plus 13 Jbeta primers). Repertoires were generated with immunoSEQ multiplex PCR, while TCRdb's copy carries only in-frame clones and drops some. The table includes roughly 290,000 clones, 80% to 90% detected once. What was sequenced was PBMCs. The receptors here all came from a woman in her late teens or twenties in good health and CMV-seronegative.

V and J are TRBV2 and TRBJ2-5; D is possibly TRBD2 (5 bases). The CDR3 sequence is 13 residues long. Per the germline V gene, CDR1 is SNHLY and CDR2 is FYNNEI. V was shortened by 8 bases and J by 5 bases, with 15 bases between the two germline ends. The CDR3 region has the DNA TGTGCCAGCGGGCCTCGATGGGAGGAGACCCAGTACTTC. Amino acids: CASGPRWEETQYF. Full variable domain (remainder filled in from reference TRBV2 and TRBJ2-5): EPEVTQTPSHQVTQMGQEVILRCVPISNHLYFYWYRQILGQKVEFLVSFYNNEISEKSEIFDDQFSVERPDGSNFTLKIRSTKLEDSAMYFCASGPRWEETQYFGPGTRLLVL.

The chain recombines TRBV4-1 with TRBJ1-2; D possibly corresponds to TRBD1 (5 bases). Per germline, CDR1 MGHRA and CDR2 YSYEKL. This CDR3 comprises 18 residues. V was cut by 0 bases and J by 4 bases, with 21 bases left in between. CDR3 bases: TGCGCCAGCAGCCAAGATGCGACAGACGCGAACTACCCCTATGGCTACACCTTC. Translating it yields CASSQDATDANYPYGYTF.

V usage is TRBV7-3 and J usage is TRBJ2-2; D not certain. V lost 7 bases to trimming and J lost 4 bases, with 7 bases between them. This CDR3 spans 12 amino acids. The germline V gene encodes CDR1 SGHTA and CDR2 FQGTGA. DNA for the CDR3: TGTGCCAGCATCTCCCCCACCGGGGAGCTGTTTTTT. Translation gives CASISPTGELFF.

As DNA, the CDR3 is TGTGCCAGCAGCGCTAGCGAAGATACGCAGTATTTT. Its protein is CASSASEDTQYF. The chain links TRBV11-2 to TRBJ2-3; the D gene is possibly TRBD2 (6 bases). V lost 5 bases to trimming and J lost 5 bases, with 8 bases between them. The CDR3 is 12 residues long. Germline V gene sequence: CDR1 SGHAT, CDR2 FQNNGV. Supplemented by reference TRBV11-2 and TRBJ2-3, the full variable domain reads EAGVAQSPRYKIIEKRQSVAFWCNPISGHATLYWYQQILGQGPKLLIQFQNNGVVDDSQLPKDRFSAERLKGVDSTLKIQPAKLEDSAVYLCASSASEDTQYFGPGTRLTVL.

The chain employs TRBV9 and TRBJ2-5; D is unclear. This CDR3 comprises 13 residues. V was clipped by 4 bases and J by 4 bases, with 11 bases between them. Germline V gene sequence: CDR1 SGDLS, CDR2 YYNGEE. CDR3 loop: CASSPPVAETQYF. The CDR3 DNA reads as TGTGCCAGCAGCCCTCCCGTGGCAGAGACCCAGTACTTC.